Shown below are 19 T cell receptor beta chains from a single sample sequenced in a study of memory CD4+ T cells and cytomegalovirus serostatus. Here immunoSEQ multiplex PCR was the method, and the copy in TCRdb shows in-frame clones only, minus some. This table holds 85,000 to 100,000 clones, under 90% found once. Single viable CD3+CD4+CD8-CD45RO+ cells were sorted as the memory CD4+ T cells. Sequenced material: memory CD4+ T cells from blood. Every receptor here comes from an adult in good health and CMV-seropositive.

V usage is TRBV7-2 and J usage is TRBJ2-7; 10 nucleotides agree with TRBD2. CDR1 is SGHTA, CDR2 FQGNSA, per germline. V shed 5 bases and J 5 bases; nucleotides not matched to a gene: 6. The CDR3 is 14 amino acids. The CDR3 coding sequence is TGTGCCAGCAGCACGACTAGCGGGTCCGACGAGCAGTACTTC. This gives the protein CASSTTSGSDEQYF.

The CDR3 sequence is CASSGGTSGNTQYF. DNA of the CDR3: TGTGCCAGCAGTGGCGGGACTAGCGGGAATACCCAGTACTTC. The rearrangement joins TRBV27 to TRBJ2-5, with TRBD2 matching over 13 bases. V gave up 5 bases and J gave up 8 bases; unmatched junction bases: 5. The CDR3 has 14 amino acids. The germline gives CDR1 MNHEY, CDR2 SMNVEV (reference sequence).

The chain combines TRBV2 with TRBJ2-1, with 9 positions matching TRBD2. The V segment lost 2 bases and the J segment 7 bases; nucleotides outside the gene matches: 9. This CDR3 spans 16 amino acids. Germline V gene sequence: CDR1 SNHLY, CDR2 FYNNEI. CDR3: CASSELGLAASNEQFF. As DNA, the CDR3 is TGTGCCAGCAGTGAATTGGGACTAGCAGCCTCGAATGAGCAGTTCTTC.

This sequence joins TRBV4-3 and TRBJ2-5; no firm D call. Germline V lookup: CDR1 LGHNA, CDR2 YSLEER. This CDR3 region has 12 residues. Trimming removed 6 bases from V and 4 bases from J, with 9 bases in between. The CDR3: CASSQIGETQYF. The CDR3 region has the DNA TGCGCCAGCAGTCAGATCGGAGAGACCCAGTACTTC.

This chain connects TRBV21-1 to TRBJ2-2. TRBV21-1 is tagged as a pseudogene. This CDR3 region has 14 residues. CDR3 amino acids: CASSKVKVHGELFF. DNA for the CDR3: TGTGCCAGCAGCAAAGTGAAGGTTCACGGGGAGCTGTTTTTT.

The chain couples TRBV2 to TRBJ2-3; unclear D gene. This CDR3 comprises 14 residues. The V and J ends lost 8 bases and 1 base respectively, with 13 bases between them. Germline lookup yields CDR1 SNHLY and CDR2 FYNNEI. DNA for the CDR3: TGTGCCAGCCTGGCGGAGTGGGGCACAGATACGCAGTATTTT. Translating it yields CASLAEWGTDTQYF. Together with reference TRBV2 and TRBJ2-3, the CDR3 gives the full variable domain: EPEVTQTPSHQVTQMGQEVILRCVPISNHLYFYWYRQILGQKVEFLVSFYNNEISEKSEIFDDQFSVERPDGSNFTLKIRSTKLEDSAMYFCASLAEWGTDTQYFGPGTRLTVL.

The chain recombines TRBV7-2 with TRBJ2-7; D is possibly TRBD2 (5 bases). CDR1 and CDR2 (germline): SGHTA, FQGNSA. This CDR3 has 15 amino acids. Trimming took off 4 bases at V and 2 bases at J, with 15 bases between the two ends. The chain's CDR3 is CASSSVGKGTYEQYF. DNA for the CDR3: TGTGCCAGCAGCTCTGTCGGGAAGGGAACCTACGAGCAGTACTTC.

The gene calls are TRBV27 and TRBJ1-6; D is unclear. The germline V gene has CDR1 MNHEY and CDR2 SMNVEV (reference sequence). V was cut by 1 base and J by 10 bases, with 14 bases left in between. The length of the CDR3 is 15 residues. The DNA for the CDR3 is TGTGCCAGCAGTTTATATCGGTCCCGCGGGTCACCCCTCCACTTT. It yields the protein CASSLYRSRGSPLHF.

This chain uses TRBV19 with TRBJ2-7; D may be TRBD1 (7 bases). Trimming cost V 3 bases and J 1 base, with 16 bases left between them. Germline V gene data show CDR1 as LNHDA and CDR2 as SQIVND (reference sequence). The CDR3 spans 16 residues. The CDR3 protein is CASSISAQGGSYEQYF. The CDR3 nucleotides read TGTGCCAGTAGTATTAGTGCGCAGGGGGGATCCTACGAGCAGTACTTC.

The V and J genes are TRBV18 and TRBJ2-1; 11 nucleotides agree with TRBD2. The CDR3 spans 20 residues. The germline V gene encodes CDR1 KGHSH and CDR2 LQKENI. V lost 3 bases and J lost 3; bases outside the gene matches: 16. The CDR3: CASSPTRGMTSGEIYNEQFF. In DNA form, the CDR3 reads TGTGCCAGCTCACCCACCCGGGGTATGACTAGCGGGGAAATCTACAATGAGCAGTTCTTC.

The chain recombines TRBV7-2 with TRBJ2-6, with 8 bases lining up with TRBD1. This CDR3 is built from 18 residues. Per germline, CDR1 SGHTA and CDR2 FQGNSA. The V and J ends lost 4 bases and 4 bases, in that order; junction bases with no gene match: 12. This CDR3 reads CASSSGQGARGGANVLTF. As DNA, the CDR3 is TGTGCCAGCAGCTCGGGGCAGGGGGCCAGGGGAGGGGCCAACGTCCTGACTTTC.

J is TRBJ2-1 and V is TRBV27; 7 bases are a match to TRBD2. After removal of 4 bases from V and 1 base from J, the junction contained 4 bases not matched to a gene. Germline V CDR1 and CDR2: MNHEY, SMNVEV (reference sequence). There are 15 residues in the CDR3. The CDR3 region has the DNA TGTGCCAGCAGTTCCAGACTAGCATCCTACAATGAGCAGTTCTTC. Residues: CASSSRLASYNEQFF.

This chain links TRBV28 with TRBJ1-5; no clear D gene. V lost 8 bases and J lost 0, with 5 bases in between. The CDR3 contains 12 residues. CDR1 is MDHEN and CDR2 is SYDVKM in the germline V gene. CDR3 in DNA: TGTGCCAGCGGTCTTAGCAATCAGCCCCAGCATTTT. Encoded protein: CASGLSNQPQHF.

The V call is TRBV5-6, the J call TRBJ2-7, with 8 positions matching TRBD2. Germline V gene sequence: CDR1 SGHDT, CDR2 YYEEEE. The CDR3 consists of 16 residues. J lost 0 bases, V lost 1 base, and 6 bases had no gene match. CDR3 protein: CASSLLVSGGSYEQYF. CDR3 DNA sequence: TGTGCCAGCAGCTTGTTAGTGAGCGGGGGCTCCTACGAGCAGTACTTC.

The chain uses TRBV6-1 and TRBJ1-1; D call uncertain. V lost 2 bases and J 0 bases, leaving 7 bases between the germline ends. Per the germline V gene, CDR1 is MNHNS and CDR2 is SASEGT. The CDR3 runs to 14 residues. CDR3 residues: CASSEQTVNTEAFF. In nucleotides, the CDR3 is TGTGCCAGCAGTGAACAGACCGTGAACACTGAAGCTTTCTTT.

The chain has TRBV6-5 and TRBJ1-4; D may be TRBD1 (6 bases). The germline gives CDR1 MNHEY, CDR2 SVGAGI. Trimming shortened V by 0 bases and J by 5 bases, and 13 bases separated the two germline ends. This CDR3 has 16 residues. In DNA, the CDR3 is TGTGCCAGCAGTTACTCTGCTGGGCAGGGGAATGAAAAACTGTTTTTT. Translated: CASSYSAGQGNEKLFF.

This clone was seen more than once but under ten times. J is TRBJ1-1 and V is TRBV10-2; maybe TRBD1 (5 bases). CDR3 length: 11 residues. V lost 5 bases and J lost 8, with 9 bases in between. CDR1 and CDR2 (germline): WSHSY, SAAADI. The CDR3 DNA sequence: TGCGCCAGCAGTATGACAGAGGAAGCTTTCTTT. Protein product: CASSMTEEAFF.

The V and J genes are TRBV28 and TRBJ2-3; 7 positions agree with TRBD1. Germline lookup yields CDR1 MDHEN and CDR2 SYDVKM. CDR3 length: 16 residues. J gave up 1 base and V 6 bases, and 10 bases lay outside the gene matches. Here the CDR3 DNA reads TGTGCCAGCAGCCCTATGGGACAGTTTGGCACAGATACGCAGTATTTT. Amino acid sequence: CASSPMGQFGTDTQYF.

Note on this clone: This same CDR3 is encoded by further DNA sequences in the sample. The rearrangement joins TRBV6-5 to TRBJ1-2, with 8 bases that match TRBD1. Germline V gene lookup returns CDR1 MNHEY and CDR2 SVGAGI. Unmatched junction bases numbered 1, after V lost 5 bases and J lost 5 bases. The CDR3 extends over 12 amino acids. The CDR3 loop is CASSGQGYGYTF. The CDR3 DNA is TGTGCCAGCAGTGGACAGGGATATGGCTACACCTTC.